This T cell receptor (beta chain) derives from a study of blood T cells in healthy people across ages. A second about 7 to 12 cycle PCR used barcoded and J-beta primers. Using its own MiXCR run on the 5' RACE reads, TCRdb lists one record per CDR3 protein. Among more than 750,000 distinct CDR3 sequences listed, almost 30% were seen once. Germline CDR1 reads LNHDA; CDR2 reads SQIVND (reference sequence). The CDR3 loop spans 17 amino acids. V dropped 0 bases and J dropped 2 bases, with 14 bases sitting between them. These data also featured in a second study, about T cells of mothers and their children.

This chain uses TRBV19 with TRBJ1-5; D is undetermined. Sequencing was carried out using blood. This TCR was sampled from a middle-aged woman in good health. The CDR3 coding sequence is TGTGCCAGTAGTATAGATCTGAGAGTCCGTGGCAATCAGCCCCAGCATTTT. It translates to CASSIDLRVRGNQPQHF.